This T cell receptor (beta chain) comes out of a study of T cell responses to AZD1222 COVID-19 vaccine. The study, taken as a whole, reports: Spike-specific TCR breadth and depth went up after people got two AZD1222 doses. Unmutated variant regions are reportedly targeted by nearly half of spike-specific TCRs.

With respect to this clone: Its target is not known.

Germline assignment: CDR1 KGHSH and CDR2 LQKENI. V dropped 3 bases and J dropped 4 bases, with 12 bases sitting between them. The CDR3 is 15 residues long. Profiled with immunoSEQ multiplex PCR; TCRdb holds only in-frame clones, not every one. The sample lists roughly 120,000 clones, less than 90% occurring once. The sequence came from an adult in good health. This chain joins TRBV18 and TRBJ1-4; no reliable D call. This sample comprised peripheral blood, obtained on day 0 of AZD1222 vaccination. DNA for the CDR3: TGTGCCAGCTCACCTCATCCGATTAGTAATGAAAAACTGTTTTTT. This translates into CASSPHPISNEKLFF.